This T cell receptor beta chain was sequenced during a study of regulatory T cells in long-lasting Graves disease. As to this clonotype: Its specificity is not known.

Time point denoted: newly diagnosed GD, antithyroid drugs for less than 3 months. Generation of the TCR library employed RNA extracted from PBMCs. Criteria from the American Thyroid Association guidelines were applied to diagnose Graves' disease. About 9.2 milliliters of peripheral blood were taken and placed in EDTA tubes. With iRepertoire HTBI primers and Arm-PCR of CDR3 regions, TCR beta libraries were built. Each CDR3 protein is one row after TCRdb ran MiXCR on the multiplex PCR reads. The sample has some 410,000 distinct CDR3 sequences, 16% seen once. This CDR3 is 16 amino acids long. Unmatched junction bases numbered 7, after V lost 3 bases and J lost 7 bases. CDR1 KGHDR and CDR2 SFDVKD come from the germline V gene. Overall study findings and caveats: The work looked only at peripheral blood and did not look at thyroid tissue.

A further study also used this sample, focusing on T cells in Graves' hyperthyroidism and ophthalmopathy. That paper states: RT-PCR in the first round (using the HTBI primer set) targeted the TCR CDR3.

The chain carries TRBV24-1 and TRBJ2-1; 11 bases align to TRBD2. This receptor was taken from a woman aged 30 to 39 with Graves disease. Sample: peripheral blood mononuclear cells (PBMCs), taken at new diagnosis, from a patient treated with antithyroid drugs. This chain's CDR3 is CATSDPGLAVRNEQFF. The CDR3 nucleotides are TGTGCCACCAGTGATCCGGGACTAGCGGTCCGAAATGAGCAGTTCTTC.